The clone carrying this T cell receptor beta chain appeared once. This sample is part of a study of CD8 T cells in Susac syndrome. The J segment lost 2 bases and the V segment lost 5 bases, leaving 10 bases of the junction unmatched. Per the germline V gene, CDR1 is PRHDT and CDR2 is FYEKMQ (reference sequence). This CDR3 has 16 amino acids. Reverse transcription used about 0.5 to 1 ug RNA and random hexamers. The immunoSEQ assay covered 54 Vbeta and 13 Jbeta segments for CDR3. TCRdb reanalysed the immunoSEQ multiplex PCR reads using MiXCR and keeps one entry per CDR3 protein. The sample lists some 150,000 distinct CDR3 sequences, around 95% seen once, with 0.2% to 0.25% in the top ten.

The sample taken for sequencing was CD8+ T cells from PBMCs. The receptor's source is a human donor with multiple sclerosis. The rearrangement uses TRBV13 and TRBJ2-7; TRBD2 aligns across 9 bases. The CDR3 is CASSPYLTSGTYEQYF. The CDR3 DNA is TGTGCCAGCAGCCCCTACCTGACTAGCGGAACCTACGAGCAGTACTTC.